The 18 T cell receptor beta chains below were found in one sample sequenced in a study of blood T cell repertoires in COVID-19. Profiled with immunoSEQ multiplex PCR; TCRdb holds only in-frame clones, not every one. Among fewer than 300,000 clones listed, approximately 82% were seen once. Specimen: peripheral blood. Receptor source: a woman under 30 with acute or convalescent COVID-19.

This clone was counted once. The rearrangement joins TRBV7-9 to TRBJ2-5; tentative D call: TRBD1 (5 bases). Trimming removed 6 bases from V and 2 bases from J, with 13 bases in between. This CDR3 contains 14 residues. Looked up from germline, CDR1 is SEHNR and CDR2 is FQNEAQ (reference sequence). CDR3 bases: TGTGCCAGCAGACTGTTGGCAGGGCAAGAGACCCAGTACTTC. Its protein is CASRLLAGQETQYF. The variable domain in full, with the rest retrieved from reference TRBV7-9 and TRBJ2-5, is DTGVSQNPRHKITKRGQNVTFRCDPISEHNRLYWYRQTLGQGPEFLTYFQNEAQLEKSRLLSDRFSAERPKGSFSTLEIQRTEQGDSAMYLCASRLLAGQETQYFGPGTRLLVL.

V is TRBV3-1 (or the pseudogene TRBV3-2) and J is TRBJ2-5; TRBD1 matches at 7 bases. The V segment lost 3 bases and the J segment 4 bases; nucleotides outside the gene matches: 8. CDR1 and CDR2 from the germline V gene are LGHDT and YNNKEL (reference sequence). CDR3 length: 15 residues. CDR3: CASSQDRSLGETQYF. The DNA of the CDR3 is TGTGCCAGCAGCCAGGACAGGTCCTTGGGAGAGACCCAGTACTTC.

The chain joins TRBV24-1 to TRBJ2-2, with D perhaps TRBD2 (6 bases). The ends were cut back, 4 bases at V and 5 bases at J, with 19 bases in the middle. The CDR3 runs to 17 residues. Germline lookup yields CDR1 KGHDR and CDR2 SFDVKD. The CDR3 sequence: CATSDRWPGLKTGELFF. CDR3 in DNA: TGTGCCACCAGTGACCGGTGGCCGGGACTTAAAACCGGGGAGCTGTTTTTT.

In this sample, this clone turned up once. The chain recombines TRBV7-2 with TRBJ1-4; D uncertain. V shed 1 base and J shed 2 bases, with 11 bases lying between them. The CDR3 loop spans 16 amino acids. Germline lookup yields CDR1 SGHTA and CDR2 FQGNSA. The CDR3 is CASSLVIGGTNEKLFF. The CDR3 coding sequence is TGTGCCAGCAGCTTAGTTATCGGAGGGACTAATGAAAAACTGTTTTTT.

The rearrangement links TRBV6-2 or TRBV6-3 to TRBJ2-5; D remains ambiguous. Germline CDR1 MNHEY, CDR2 SVGEGT. V gave up 1 base and J gave up 4 bases, with 7 bases separating them. There are 13 residues in the CDR3. The CDR3 here is CASSYWLGETQYF. CDR3 bases: TGTGCCAGCAGTTACTGGCTAGGAGAGACCCAGTACTTC.

This clone was counted once. J is TRBJ1-1 and V is TRBV21-1. TRBV21-1 is a pseudogene locus. CDR3 length: 15 residues. CDR3 sequence (DNA): TGTGCCAGCAGCAAAAAGCGGGGAGAGGTCGTTGAAGCTTTCTTT. This translates into CASSKKRGEVVEAFF.

The chain is built from TRBV7-9 and TRBJ2-3; 10 bases are shared with TRBD2. There are 17 residues in the CDR3. With 5 bases clipped from V and 1 base from J, the junction kept 9 bases outside the gene matches. Per the germline V gene, CDR1 is SEHNR and CDR2 is FQNEAQ (reference sequence). CDR3 DNA: TGTGCCAGCAGCCCAAAGGGACTAGCGACCGGCACAGATACGCAGTATTTT. Its translation: CASSPKGLATGTDTQYF.

The rearrangement uses TRBV6-5 and TRBJ1-3; 9 positions match TRBD1. Per the germline V gene, CDR1 is MNHEY and CDR2 is SVGAGI. V lost 7 bases to trimming and J lost 4 bases; unmatched junction nucleotides: 8. The CDR3 loop spans 15 amino acids. The CDR3 protein is CASIQQGAQGNTIYF. For the CDR3, the DNA is TGTGCCAGCATTCAACAGGGGGCGCAGGGAAACACCATATATTTT.

The chain is built from TRBV25-1 and TRBJ1-2, with D possibly TRBD1 on 5 matching bases. This CDR3 region has 17 residues. CDR1 is MGHDK, CDR2 SYGVNS, per germline. Trimming took 4 bases from V and 6 from J, leaving 24 bases between them. The CDR3 DNA reads TGTGCCAGCAGTGCCTGGGAGGGGACCGGACGTTTTCATGGCTACACCTTC. Translating gives CASSAWEGTGRFHGYTF.

The CDR3 protein is CASSQDGDRRIYGYTF. CDR3 DNA sequence: TGCGCCAGCAGCCAAGATGGGGACAGGCGGATCTATGGCTACACCTTC. This chain joins TRBV4-3 and TRBJ1-2; 8 bases fit TRBD1. Germline V gene sequence: CDR1 LGHNA, CDR2 YSLEER. The V gene end was trimmed by 0 bases and the J gene end by 4 bases; junction bases not matched to a gene: 7. This CDR3 comprises 16 residues.

This clone has only one observation. V and J are TRBV6-5 and TRBJ2-4, with 7 bases lining up with TRBD1. Germline V CDR1 and CDR2: MNHEY, SVGAGI. The V gene end was trimmed by 6 bases and the J gene end by 8 bases; junction bases not matched to a gene: 10. The CDR3 has 14 amino acids. CDR3 loop: CASSPGEGADIQYF. The CDR3 coding sequence is TGTGCCAGCAGCCCCGGTGAGGGGGCTGACATTCAGTACTTC.

This clone was counted between two and nine times. The genes are TRBV10-3 and TRBJ1-1, with D possibly TRBD1 on 5 matching bases. With 6 bases removed from V and 1 base from J, the gap between germline ends came to 6 bases. Germline V gives CDR1 ENHRY, CDR2 SYGVKD. The CDR3 loop spans 12 amino acids. CDR3 sequence (DNA): TGTGCCATCAGACAGGCGAACACTGAAGCTTTCTTT. The encoded protein is CAIRQANTEAFF.

V usage is TRBV29-1 and J usage is TRBJ2-5, with D possibly being TRBD2 (6 bases). This CDR3 contains 16 residues. From germline, CDR1 is SQVTM and CDR2 ANQGSEA. The V gene lost 5 bases and the J gene lost 3 bases, with 22 bases spanning the gap. The CDR3 loop is CSVSLGGGVVKETQYF. The CDR3 DNA follows: TGCAGCGTTTCCCTAGGTGGAGGGGTGGTAAAAGAGACCCAGTACTTC.

The chain has TRBV7-9 and TRBJ2-3; D gene ambiguous. Germline V gene lookup returns CDR1 SEHNR and CDR2 FQNEAQ (reference sequence). The CDR3 has 17 amino acids. Between the trimmed V and J ends, which lost 2 bases and 0 bases, there was a span of 15 bases. The CDR3 loop is CASSLTLIAESTDTQYF. The CDR3 DNA reads TGTGCCAGCAGCTTAACATTGATAGCCGAAAGCACAGATACGCAGTATTTT.

The CDR3 DNA is TGTGCCAGCAGCGTAGTAGCGGGGTACAATGAGCAGTTCTTC. It yields the protein CASSVVAGYNEQFF. V usage is TRBV9 and J usage is TRBJ2-1, with 8 bases lining up with TRBD2. Looked up from germline, CDR1 is SGDLS and CDR2 is YYNGEE. The CDR3 extends over 14 amino acids. Trimming took 0 bases from V and 4 from J; bases not matched to a gene: 0.

This rearrangement joins TRBV30 to TRBJ2-1; TRBD2 aligns across 9 bases. The CDR3 contains 18 residues. The J segment lost 7 bases and the V segment lost 0 bases, leaving 16 bases of the junction unmatched. Germline V lookup: CDR1 GTSNPN, CDR2 SVGIG (reference sequence). The DNA of the CDR3 is TGTGCCTGGAGTGTAGTTCGGCCAGCGGGAGGAATCAGTAATGAGCAGTTCTTC. Protein sequence: CAWSVVRPAGGISNEQFF. Together with reference TRBV30 and TRBJ2-1, the CDR3 gives the full variable domain: SQTIHQWPATLVQPVGSPLSLECTVEGTSNPNLYWYRQAAGRGLQLLFYSVGIGQISSEVPQNLSASRPQDRQFILSSKKLLLSDSGFYLCAWSVVRPAGGISNEQFFGPGTRLTVL.

V gene TRBV10-3 combines with J gene TRBJ2-2; 10 bases line up with TRBD1. The CDR3 loop spans 15 amino acids. V trimming: 7 bases; J trimming: 6 bases; junction bases outside the gene matches: 8. The germline V gene encodes CDR1 ENHRY and CDR2 SYGVKD. The CDR3 sequence is CAITLGQGGAGELFF. CDR3 sequence (DNA): TGTGCCATCACGCTCGGACAGGGGGGCGCCGGGGAGCTGTTTTTT.

The chain joins TRBV6-1 to TRBJ1-1; 8 nucleotides align to TRBD1. The CDR3 consists of 15 residues. CDR1 MNHNS and CDR2 SASEGT come from the germline V gene. V dropped 3 bases and J dropped 8; count of bases not matched to a gene: 11. The CDR3 spells CASSDPTGVNEEAFF. CDR3 sequence (DNA): TGTGCCAGCAGTGACCCGACAGGGGTGAACGAGGAAGCTTTCTTT.